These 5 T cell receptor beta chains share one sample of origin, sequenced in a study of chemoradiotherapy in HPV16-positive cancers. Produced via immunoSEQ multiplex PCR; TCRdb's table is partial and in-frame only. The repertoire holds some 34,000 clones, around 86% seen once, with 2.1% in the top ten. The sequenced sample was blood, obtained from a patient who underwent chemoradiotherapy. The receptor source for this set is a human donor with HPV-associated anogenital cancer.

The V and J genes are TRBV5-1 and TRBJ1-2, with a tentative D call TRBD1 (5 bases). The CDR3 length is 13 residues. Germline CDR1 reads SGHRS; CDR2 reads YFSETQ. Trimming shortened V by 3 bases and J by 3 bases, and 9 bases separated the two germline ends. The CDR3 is CASSSGTDYGYTF. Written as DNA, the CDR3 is TGCGCCAGCAGCTCCGGGACGGACTATGGCTACACCTTC.

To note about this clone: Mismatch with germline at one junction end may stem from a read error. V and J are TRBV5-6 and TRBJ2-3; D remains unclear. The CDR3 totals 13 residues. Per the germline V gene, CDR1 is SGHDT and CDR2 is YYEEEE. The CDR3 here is CASRLAGTDTQYF. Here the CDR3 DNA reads TGTGCCAGCAGATTGGCAGGTACAGATACGCAGTATTTT. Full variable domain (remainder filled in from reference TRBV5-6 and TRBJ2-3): DAGVTQSPTHLIKTRGQQVTLRCSPKSGHDTVSWYQQALGQGPQFIFQYYEEEERQRGNFPDRFSGHQFPNYSSELNVNALLLGDSALYLCASRLAGTDTQYFGPGTRLTVL.

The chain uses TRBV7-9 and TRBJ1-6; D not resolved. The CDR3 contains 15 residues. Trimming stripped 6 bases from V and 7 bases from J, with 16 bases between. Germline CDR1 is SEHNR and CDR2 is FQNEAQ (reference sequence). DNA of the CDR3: TGTGCCAGCAGGCGGAAAAGGGAACTCAATTCACCCCTCCACTTT. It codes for CASRRKRELNSPLHF. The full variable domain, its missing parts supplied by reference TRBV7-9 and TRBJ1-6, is DTGVSQNPRHKITKRGQNVTFRCDPISEHNRLYWYRQTLGQGPEFLTYFQNEAQLEKSRLLSDRFSAERPKGSFSTLEIQRTEQGDSAMYLCASRRKRELNSPLHFGNGTRLTVT.

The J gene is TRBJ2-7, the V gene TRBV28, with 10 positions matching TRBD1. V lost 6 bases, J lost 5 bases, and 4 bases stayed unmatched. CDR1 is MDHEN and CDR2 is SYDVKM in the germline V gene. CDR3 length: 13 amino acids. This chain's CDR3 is CASRRDRGNEQYF. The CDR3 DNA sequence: TGTGCCAGCAGGAGGGACAGGGGCAACGAGCAGTACTTC.

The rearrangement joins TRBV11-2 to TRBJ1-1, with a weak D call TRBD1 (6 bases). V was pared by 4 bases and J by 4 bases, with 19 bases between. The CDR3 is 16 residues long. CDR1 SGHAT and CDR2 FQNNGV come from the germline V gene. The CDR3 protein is CASSSLRRQESTEAFF. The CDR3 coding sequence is TGTGCCAGCAGCTCACTAAGACGACAGGAGAGCACTGAAGCTTTCTTT. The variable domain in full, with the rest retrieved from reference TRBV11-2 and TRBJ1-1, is EAGVAQSPRYKIIEKRQSVAFWCNPISGHATLYWYQQILGQGPKLLIQFQNNGVVDDSQLPKDRFSAERLKGVDSTLKIQPAKLEDSAVYLCASSSLRRQESTEAFFGQGTRLTVV.